This entry describes one T cell receptor (beta chain). The data stem from a study of shared clonotypes between healthy human individuals. The V end lost 4 bases, the J end lost 0 bases, and 13 bases lay between the germline ends. The CDR3 sequence is 16 residues long. CDR1 is KGHSH, CDR2 LQKENI, per germline. The investigators split CD4+ cells into a CD45RA+ naive subset and a CD45RA-negative memory subset. This table comes from immunoSEQ multiplex PCR, and its TCRdb copy is limited to in-frame clones, with some not included. The repertoire holds roughly 1.4 million clones, with approximately 98.5% as singletons.

This receptor was taken from a man aged 25 to 40 in good health. The sequenced material came from naive CD4+ T cells sorted from blood. Indicated subset: CD45RA+ positively selected. The chain recombines TRBV18 with TRBJ2-4; D possibly corresponds to TRBD1 (5 bases). The CDR3 nucleotides read TGTGCCAGCTCACAGTCGGTGGGGCTAGCCAAAAACATTCAGTACTTC. It is translated as CASSQSVGLAKNIQYF.